The 7 T cell receptor beta chains given below trace back to one sample, sequenced in a study of shared clonotypes between healthy human individuals (dated by TCRdb to about 2020). The library came from the immunoSEQ multiplex PCR assay. Held by TCRdb, this immuneACCESS table contains in-frame sequences only and omits some clones. Under half of the omission traces to an unresolved V gene where checked; the cause of the rest is unknown. Recorded for this sample are about 1 million clones; about 75% of them occurred a single time. The ten top clones hold about 1.5% of the sample. Sequenced input: memory CD4+ T cells sorted from blood. The intended sense of this specimen's cell subset or site label: CD45RA-negative fraction. These receptors came from a man aged 18 to 30 in good health.

This clone was detected only once. The CDR3 here is CASSPKRAGSYNEQFF. The CDR3 nucleotides read TGCGCCAGCAGCCCCAAGAGGGCAGGCTCCTACAATGAGCAGTTCTTC. The rearrangement joins TRBV4-1 to TRBJ2-1; TRBD2 might be the D (5 bases). The CDR3 length is 16 residues. Germline CDR1 MGHRA, CDR2 YSYEKL. V dropped 4 bases and J dropped 0 bases, with 13 bases sitting between them.

This sequence joins TRBV30 and TRBJ2-3; D remains ambiguous. Per the germline V gene, CDR1 is GTSNPN and CDR2 is SVGIG (reference sequence). The V and J ends lost 3 bases and 2 bases respectively, with 6 bases between them. The CDR3 is 12 amino acids. This CDR3 is CAWRKATDTQYF. CDR3 DNA sequence: TGTGCCTGGAGGAAGGCCACAGATACGCAGTATTTT.

The J gene is TRBJ2-1, the V gene TRBV5-1; the match to TRBD2 covers 7 bases. The germline V gene encodes CDR1 SGHRS and CDR2 YFSETQ. The CDR3 is 16 amino acids. V trimming: 3 bases; J trimming: 0 bases; junction bases outside the gene matches: 6. CDR3 nucleotides: TGCGCCAGCAGCTCGGGACTACCTACCTCCTACAATGAGCAGTTCTTC. This codes for CASSSGLPTSYNEQFF. Using reference TRBV5-1 and TRBJ2-1 for the parts outside the CDR3, the full variable domain is KAGVTQTPRYLIKTRGQQVTLSCSPISGHRSVSWYQQTPGQGLQFLFEYFSETQRNKGNFPGRFSGRQFSNSRSEMNVSTLELGDSALYLCASSSGLPTSYNEQFFGPGTRLTVL.

This clone was recorded once. The chain couples TRBV9 to TRBJ2-1, with D unclear. The germline V gene has CDR1 SGDLS and CDR2 YYNGEE. CDR3 length: 14 residues. Trimming took 1 base from V and 8 from J, leaving 13 bases between them. Here the CDR3 reads CASSVRPVGDEQFF. The CDR3 nucleotides are TGTGCCAGCAGCGTACGGCCAGTAGGAGATGAGCAGTTCTTC. Full variable domain (remainder filled in from reference TRBV9 and TRBJ2-1): DSGVTQTPKHLITATGQRVTLRCSPRSGDLSVYWYQQSLDQGLQFLIQYYNGEERAKGNILERFSAQQFPDLHSELNLSSLELGDSALYFCASSVRPVGDEQFFGPGTRLTVL.

The chain has TRBV5-8 and TRBJ2-5, with 13 bases fitting TRBD2. Trimming took 0 bases from V and 3 from J; bases not matched to a gene: 2. Per germline, CDR1 SGHTS and CDR2 YDEGEE. The CDR3 contains 16 residues. The CDR3 DNA reads TGTGCCAGCAGCTTGGGGGGGACTAGCGGGGAAGAGACCCAGTACTTC. Translation: CASSLGGTSGEETQYF.

To note about this clone: One end of the junction fails to match germline, which may point to a read error. The chain carries TRBV7-7 and TRBJ2-5, with D perhaps matching TRBD2 (6 bases). Per the germline V gene, CDR1 is SSHAT and CDR2 is FNYEAQ (reference sequence). CDR3 length: 14 amino acids. DNA of the CDR3: TGTGCTAGCAGCTTGGGCGGGGCGGGGGAGACCCAGTACTTC. This translates into CASSLGGAGETQYF. Based on the CDR3 plus reference TRBV7-7 and TRBJ2-5, the full variable domain is GAGVSQSPRYKVTKRGQDVTLRCDPISSHATLYWYQQALGQGPEFLTYFNYEAQPDKSGLPSDRFSAERPEGSISTLTIQRTEQRDSAMYRCASSLGGAGETQYFGPGTRLLVL.

A single count supports this clone. This specimen includes other DNA sequences encoding the same CDR3. This sequence joins TRBV7-2 and TRBJ2-7; D not resolved. With 5 bases removed from V and 0 bases from J, the gap between germline ends came to 2 bases. The CDR3 has 11 residues. Germline-derived CDR1 and CDR2 are SGHTA and FQGNSA. CDR3 sequence: CASSRSYEQYF. As DNA, the CDR3 is TGTGCCAGCAGCCGCTCCTACGAGCAGTACTTC.